The 23 T cell receptor beta chains in this list originate from one sample, sequenced in a study of T-cell memory formation after mild COVID-19. Via MiXCR, TCRdb re-called the 5' RACE reads, giving one row per CDR3 protein. The table includes roughly 120,000 distinct CDR3 sequences, 20% to 25% detected once. Sequencing was done on a sample of PBMCs or a T cell subset sorted from them (not recorded which). The source is a man aged 18 to 29 who had mild COVID-19 (a few samples of this study predate the infection). Cell type and time point are not known.

This clonotype was observed a handful of times. This chain links TRBV12-3 or TRBV12-4 with TRBJ1-5, with a weak D call TRBD1 (6 bases). The CDR3 is made up of 15 amino acids. Trimming took 4 bases from V and 3 from J, leaving 13 bases between them. The CDR3 bases are TGTGCCAGCAGTTACGGCAGGGGAAACAATCAGCCCCAGCATTTT. Its translation is CASSYGRGNNQPQHF.

The sample holds a few counts of this clonotype. The J gene is TRBJ2-3, the V gene TRBV5-1; D not certain. Germline CDR1 and CDR2: SGHRS and YFSETQ. There are 14 residues in the CDR3. The V end was cut by 7 bases, the J end by 3 bases, with 15 bases between. In nucleotides, the CDR3 is TGCGCCAGCCGTGGGGTCTCTAAAACAGATACGCAGTATTTT. It yields the protein CASRGVSKTDTQYF.

This chain joins TRBV6-2 or TRBV6-3 and TRBJ2-7; D ambiguous. Germline V gene data show CDR1 as MNHEY and CDR2 as SVGEGT. V dropped 2 bases and J dropped 5 bases, with 4 bases sitting between them. The CDR3 sequence is 11 residues long. CDR3 region: CASSYRDEQYV. DNA for the CDR3: TGTGCCAGCAGTTACCGGGACGAGCAGTACGTC.

This clonotype was counted only a few times. The chain joins TRBV29-1 to TRBJ2-2; D unclear. V was clipped by 7 bases and J by 5 bases, with 8 bases between them. The CDR3 loop spans 11 amino acids. Germline lookup yields CDR1 SQVTM and CDR2 ANQGSEA. The CDR3 DNA sequence: TGCAGCGCCCCCGTGACCGGGGAGCTGTTTTTT. This translates into CSAPVTGELFF.

This clonotype was counted a few times. The V gene is TRBV24-1, the J gene TRBJ2-5; D might be TRBD1 (6 bases). CDR1 is KGHDR and CDR2 is SFDVKD in the germline V gene. The CDR3 has 18 residues. V lost 5 bases to trimming and J lost 4 bases, with 25 bases between them. CDR3 protein: CATSVQPLTGHGRETQYF. CDR3 DNA: TGTGCCACCAGTGTCCAACCCCTGACAGGTCATGGACGAGAGACCCAGTACTTC.

The table lists this clonotype with a few counts. This chain links TRBV9 with TRBJ2-1; 14 bases line up with TRBD2. CDR1 and CDR2 from the germline V gene are SGDLS and YYNGEE. J lost 6 bases, V lost 3 bases, and 5 bases had no gene match. This CDR3 spans 16 amino acids. The chain's CDR3 is CASSAEGLAGGNEQFF. CDR3 DNA: TGTGCCAGCAGCGCCGAAGGACTAGCGGGGGGCAATGAGCAGTTCTTC. The full variable domain, rest sourced from reference TRBV9 and TRBJ2-1, is DSGVTQTPKHLITATGQRVTLRCSPRSGDLSVYWYQQSLDQGLQFLIQYYNGEERAKGNILERFSAQQFPDLHSELNLSSLELGDSALYFCASSAEGLAGGNEQFFGPGTRLTVL.

This chain uses TRBV7-8 with TRBJ2-7; 7 nucleotides match TRBD2. CDR1 and CDR2 (germline): SGHVS, FQNEAQ. Trimming cost V 3 bases and J 3 bases; bases outside gene matches: 8. The CDR3 consists of 15 residues. This CDR3 reads CASSFEVLADYEQYF. CDR3 DNA: TGTGCCAGCAGCTTTGAAGTTCTAGCGGACTACGAGCAGTACTTC.

This clonotype appeared many times. CDR3 sequence (DNA): TGCAGCGTTGAAGAGGGAAGGGGTGGTCGGGAGACCCAGTACTTC. This translates into CSVEEGRGGRETQYF. The chain recombines TRBV29-1 with TRBJ2-5; TRBD1 might be the D (5 bases). The CDR3 length is 15 residues. CDR1 is SQVTM, CDR2 ANQGSEA, per germline. V was shortened by 0 bases and J by 5 bases, with 16 bases between the two germline ends. Together with reference TRBV29-1 and TRBJ2-5, the CDR3 gives the full variable domain: SAVISQKPSRDICQRGTSLTIQCQVDSQVTMMFWYRQQPGQSLTLIATANQGSEATYESGFVIDKFPISRPNLTFSTLTVSNMSPEDSSIYLCSVEEGRGGRETQYFGPGTRLLVL.

The rearrangement uses TRBV7-2 and TRBJ2-3; D might be TRBD2 (6 bases). Trimming stripped 2 bases from V and 3 bases from J, with 12 bases between. The CDR3 consists of 15 residues. The germline V gene has CDR1 SGHTA and CDR2 FQGNSA. This CDR3 reads CASSLLGGITDTQYF. CDR3 coding DNA: TGTGCCAGCAGCTTATTGGGGGGTATAACAGATACGCAGTATTTT. Variable domain in full (rest from reference TRBV7-2 and TRBJ2-3): GAGVSQSPSNKVTEKGKDVELRCDPISGHTALYWYRQSLGQGLEFLIYFQGNSAPDKSGLPSDRFSAERTGGSVSTLTIQRTQQEDSAVYLCASSLLGGITDTQYFGPGTRLTVL.

This clonotype was detected only a few times. The J gene is TRBJ2-7, the V gene TRBV20-1; D is unclear. Deletions cut 1 base from V and 0 bases from J, with 7 bases between. Germline V lookup: CDR1 DFQATT, CDR2 SNEGSKA (reference sequence). This CDR3 is 13 amino acids long. The CDR3 coding sequence is TGCAGTGCTAGAGGAAGGAGCTCCTACGAGCAGTACTTC. Translating it yields CSARGRSSYEQYF.

The chain carries TRBV7-9 and TRBJ1-1; the D gene is possibly TRBD1 (5 bases). There are 14 residues in the CDR3. The V gene's germline CDR1 is SEHNR and CDR2 FQNEAQ (reference sequence). V was pared by 5 bases and J by 1 base, with 11 bases between. For the CDR3, the DNA is TGTGCCAGCAGCCCCCCCAGGGAGAACACTGAAGCTTTCTTT. Translated, it gives CASSPPRENTEAFF.

This rearrangement joins TRBV4-1 to TRBJ1-1; D perhaps matches TRBD1 (5 bases). Germline V lookup: CDR1 MGHRA, CDR2 YSYEKL. V lost 5 bases, J lost 1 base, and 11 bases lay in between. The CDR3 is 14 residues long. DNA for the CDR3: TGCGCCAGCAGCTACTTACAGGAGAACACTGAAGCTTTCTTT. Protein: CASSYLQENTEAFF.

This clonotype was found a few times. This chain uses TRBV9 with TRBJ1-1; D possibly corresponds to TRBD1 (6 bases). Trimming cost V 1 base and J 3 bases, with 22 bases left between them. CDR1 is SGDLS, CDR2 YYNGEE, per germline. The CDR3 has 18 amino acids. The chain's CDR3 is CASSVTVGTGYRDTEAFF. Here the CDR3 DNA reads TGTGCCAGCAGCGTAACGGTCGGAACAGGGTATCGGGACACTGAAGCTTTCTTT.

This clonotype was seen a few times. The rearrangement uses TRBV5-5 and TRBJ2-3, with D perhaps assigned TRBD1 or TRBD2 (6 bases each). The CDR3 has 14 amino acids. Trimming pared 6 bases from V and 3 bases from J, leaving 14 bases between. Germline V gene data show CDR1 as SGHKS and CDR2 as YYEKEE (reference sequence). The CDR3, as DNA: TGTGCCAGCAATCAGGAGGGGGTGACAGATACGCAGTATTTT. Amino acids: CASNQEGVTDTQYF.

V usage is TRBV29-1 and J usage is TRBJ2-7; maybe TRBD2 (7 bases). The CDR3 length is 16 residues. V was pared by 4 bases and J by 0 bases, with 19 bases between. Germline V gene sequence: CDR1 SQVTM, CDR2 ANQGSEA. The CDR3 DNA follows: TGCAGCGTTGTAGGGGGGGGCCACCAAAGCTCCTACGAGCAGTACTTC. Protein product: CSVVGGGHQSSYEQYF.

The chain uses TRBV7-9 and TRBJ2-7; the D is unclear. CDR3 length: 14 residues. Trimming left V 5 bases short and J 0 bases short, with 11 bases between. Germline-derived CDR1 and CDR2 are SEHNR and FQNEAQ (reference sequence). CDR3 in DNA: TGTGCCAGCAGCCTAAGCCTCGTCTCCTACGAGCAGTACGTC. It is translated as CASSLSLVSYEQYV.

J is TRBJ1-5 and V is TRBV6-2 or TRBV6-3, with D perhaps matching TRBD1 (6 bases). The CDR3 is made up of 13 amino acids. CDR1 and CDR2 from the germline V gene are MNHEY and SVGEGT. The V end lost 8 bases, the J end lost 3 bases, and 11 bases lay between the germline ends. The CDR3 nucleotides are TGTGCCAGCCGTGGGGACATCAATCAGCCCCAGCATTTT. This translates into CASRGDINQPQHF.

This clonotype occurred a few times. The chain uses TRBV11-2 and TRBJ2-2; D call uncertain. With 0 bases removed from V and 3 bases from J, the gap between germline ends came to 11 bases. The CDR3 is 16 residues long. From germline, CDR1 is SGHAT and CDR2 FQNNGV. CDR3 nucleotide sequence: TGTGCCAGCAGCTTAGATCTACGACTTTACACCGGGGAGCTGTTTTTT. This gives the protein CASSLDLRLYTGELFF.

V usage is TRBV7-9 and J usage is TRBJ2-1, with a possible D match to TRBD2 (6 bases). Germline CDR1 is SEHNR and CDR2 is FQNEAQ (reference sequence). This CDR3 spans 17 amino acids. Trimming took off 1 base at V and 10 bases at J, with 23 bases between the two ends. The CDR3 protein is CASSLDPRRGGAREQFF. In DNA form, the CDR3 reads TGTGCCAGCAGCTTAGACCCCCGAAGGGGAGGCGCAAGGGAGCAGTTCTTC. The entire variable domain, with the rest obtained from reference TRBV7-9 and TRBJ2-1, is as follows: DTGVSQNPRHKITKRGQNVTFRCDPISEHNRLYWYRQTLGQGPEFLTYFQNEAQLEKSRLLSDRFSAERPKGSFSTLEIQRTEQGDSAMYLCASSLDPRRGGAREQFFGPGTRLTVL.

This clonotype has only a few counts. This chain uses TRBV14 with TRBJ2-7; a weak D match, TRBD2 (5 bases). V lost 0 bases and J lost 6, with 9 bases in between. Looked up from germline, CDR1 is SGHDN and CDR2 is FVKESK. This CDR3 has 13 amino acids. The CDR3 sequence: CASSQDPGSEQYV. The CDR3 DNA reads TGTGCCAGCAGCCAAGATCCGGGGTCCGAGCAGTACGTC.

The sample holds a few counts of this clonotype. The chain recombines TRBV4-1 with TRBJ2-5, with 9 bases identical to TRBD2. V was pared by 6 bases and J by 3 bases, with 5 bases of the junction left unmatched. Per the germline V gene, CDR1 is MGHRA and CDR2 is YSYEKL. CDR3 size: 14 residues. CDR3 sequence reads: CASSVVAGEETQYF. The CDR3 region has the DNA TGCGCCAGCAGTGTGGTAGCGGGGGAAGAGACCCAGTACTTC.

The J gene is TRBJ2-1, the V gene TRBV2; D not certain. The germline V gene encodes CDR1 SNHLY and CDR2 FYNNEI. The CDR3 is made up of 14 amino acids. V lost 0 bases, J lost 4 bases, and 7 bases lay in between. DNA of the CDR3: TGTGCCAGCAGTGAAGCCTTGAAATACAATGAGCAGTTCTTC. It specifies CASSEALKYNEQFF.

This clonotype was counted only a few times. The chain couples TRBV29-1 to TRBJ2-2; the D is unclear. Deletions cut 3 bases from V and 4 bases from J, with 3 bases between. The CDR3 loop spans 11 amino acids. The germline CDR1 and CDR2 sequences are SQVTM and ANQGSEA. The chain's CDR3 is CSVESTGELFF. The CDR3 nucleotides are TGCAGCGTTGAGAGCACCGGGGAGCTGTTTTTT.